This T cell receptor beta chain was profiled in a study of shared clonotypes between healthy human individuals. Study context: Per donor, three plates held CD4 naive cells, three held CD4 memory, two held CD8 naive and one held CD8 memory.

CD45RO+ cells joined CCR7-negative CD45RA+ TemRA cells to form CD8 memory. This clone is large within its sample. Sorted-subset replicate PCR reactions were performed with approximately 200 ng DNA, corresponding to about 30,000 T cell genomes. Data came from immunoSEQ multiplex PCR; TCRdb stores just in-frame clones and leaves some out. The sample shows some 320,000 clones, 87% of them seen only once. This receptor was obtained from a man younger than 35 in good health. The sequenced sample consisted of memory CD8+ T cells sorted from blood. Indicated subset: CD45RO+ cells pooled with CCR7-negative TemRA cells.

CDR3 in amino acids: CASSYGADNQPQHF. CDR3 nucleotides: TGTGCCAGCAGTTACGGGGCCGACAATCAGCCCCAGCATTTT. This rearrangement joins TRBV27 to TRBJ1-5; TRBD1 is a possible D gene (5 bases). The CDR3 spans 14 residues. CDR1 and CDR2 from the germline V gene are MNHEY and SMNVEV (reference sequence). The V gene lost 4 bases and the J gene lost 3 bases, with 10 bases spanning the gap.